Below, 2 T cell receptor beta chains from the same sample are listed, as sequenced in a study of T and B cells in COVID-19 patients. BIOMED2 TRB-A/B primer pools were used in multiplex TRB PCR. MiXCR, applied by TCRdb to the multiplex PCR reads, yields one record per CDR3 protein. This sample has some 4,100 distinct CDR3 sequences, with approximately 24% found just once. Blood genomic DNA input for TRB amplification was roughly 230-550 ng. Specimen: blood. The receptors shown here come from a human donor with active COVID-19.

In its sample, this clonotype was seen once. The chain has TRBV29-1 and TRBJ2-7; 11 bases are a match to TRBD1. V shed 7 bases and J 2 bases; nucleotides not matched to a gene: 4. CDR1 and CDR2 from the germline V gene are SQVTM and ANQGSEA. The CDR3 has 13 amino acids. The CDR3 nucleotides read TGCAGCGCCCCGGGACAGGGGGCCTACGAGCAGTACTTC. This encodes CSAPGQGAYEQYF.

This clonotype is categorized as medium-sized. This sequence joins TRBV6-2 or TRBV6-3 and TRBJ1-2, with D unresolved. This CDR3 has 12 residues. Germline-derived CDR1 and CDR2 are MNHEY and SVGEGT. Trimming shortened V by 6 bases and J by 4 bases, and 9 bases separated the two germline ends. The DNA of the CDR3 is TGTGCCAGCAGCACCCTCTTCTATGGCTACACCTTC. Its protein is CASSTLFYGYTF.